A selection of T cell receptor beta chains follows, all from one sample in a study of cytomegalovirus exposure and HLA in healthy donors. The protocol was immunoSEQ multiplex PCR, while the TCRdb copy is restricted to in-frame clones and leaves out a portion. The sample lists 85,000 to 120,000 clones; over 75% were seen once. The sample comprised PBMCs. These receptors came from a man aged 60 to 69 in good health and CMV-seronegative. CDR3s include the opening cysteine and the closing phenylalanine or tryptophan. A D gene is named only where the DNA matches it firmly. The listing skips clone size in some rows; elsewhere it reads once, few, many or a size class.

cdr3_nt	cdr3_aa	d_call	v_call	j_call	clone_size
TGTGCCAGTAGTACCCCCCGTTCCGGTTACTATGGCTACACCTTC	CASSTPRSGYYGYTF	NA	TRBV19	TRBJ1-2	NA
TGTGCCAGTAGTATTCCGATCGCCGGGGGAAAACTGTTTTTT	CASSIPIAGGKLFF	NA	TRBV19	TRBJ1-4	once
TGTGCCAGCAGCTTTGACATCGATGGCTATGGCTACACCTTC	CASSFDIDGYGYTF	NA	TRBV7-8	TRBJ1-2	NA
TGTGCCAGCACCCCGTCGGGGGGCTCCTATGGCTACACCTTC	CASTPSGGSYGYTF	NA	TRBV28	TRBJ1-2	NA
TGTGCCAGTAGTAGATCTAGCGGGGGCACCACAGATACGCAGTATTTT	CASSRSSGGTTDTQYF	TRBD2	TRBV19	TRBJ2-3	NA
TGTGCCAGCAGCTCCTCGTATGGCTACACCTTC	CASSSSYGYTF	NA	TRBV7-9	TRBJ1-2	NA
TGTGCCAGCAGCTTCCGACAGGGCAGTATTACAGATACGCAGTATTTT	CASSFRQGSITDTQYF	TRBD1	TRBV7-2	TRBJ2-3	NA
TGTGCCAGCAGCTTAGGCGGGACAGGGGAAGAGCAGTACTTC	CASSLGGTGEEQYF	TRBD1	TRBV7-9	TRBJ2-7	NA
TGTGCCATCAGGGGACAGGGGGGTTACACCGGGGAGCTGTTTTTT	CAIRGQGGYTGELFF	TRBD1	TRBV10-3	TRBJ2-2	NA
TGTGCCAGCAGCTCAACCGGACGGACTTCGAACACTGAAGCTTTCTTT	CASSSTGRTSNTEAFF	NA	TRBV9	TRBJ1-1	few
TGTGCCAGCAGTTCCCAGGGGGTCAATCAGCCCCAGCATTTT	CASSSQGVNQPQHF	TRBD1	TRBV2	TRBJ1-5	once
TGTGCCAGCAGCTGGGGGACTAGCGGGAGCACAGATACGCAGTATTTT	CASSWGTSGSTDTQYF	TRBD2	TRBV5-6	TRBJ2-3	NA
TGTGCCAGCAGCCCCCGGTCTCTGGAGCAGTTCTTC	CASSPRSLEQFF	NA	TRBV11-1	TRBJ2-1	NA
TGTGCCAGCAGCTTCCAGGGAACAGCTGGGGCCAACGTCCTGACTTTC	CASSFQGTAGANVLTF	NA	TRBV7-2	TRBJ2-6	NA
TGCGCCAGCCGCCCCCGGGCAACTAATGAAAAACTGTTTTTT	CASRPRATNEKLFF	NA	TRBV5-1	TRBJ1-4	NA
TGCGCCAGCTCCCTCGGTCGAGTTCAAGAGACCCAGTACTTC	CASSLGRVQETQYF	NA	TRBV5-1	TRBJ2-5	NA
TGTGCCAGCTCACCGGGGGCAGGGAACGCTGAAGCTTTCTTT	CASSPGAGNAEAFF	NA	TRBV18	TRBJ1-1	NA
TGTGCCAGTCGGACCTCGTCAGGGCCCAATGAGCAGTTCTTC	CASRTSSGPNEQFF	NA	TRBV19	TRBJ2-1	NA
TGTGCCAGCAGCTTGGTACAGATGAACACTGAAGCTTTCTTT	CASSLVQMNTEAFF	NA	TRBV7-9	TRBJ1-1	NA
TGTGCCAGTAGTATAGGTGGGGTGGGGAGGGCGCAGTTCTTC	CASSIGGVGRAQFF	TRBD2	TRBV19	TRBJ2-1	NA
TGTGCCAGCAGCTTAGTCCTAGCGGGGGAAAACACGCAGTATTTT	CASSLVLAGENTQYF	TRBD2	TRBV7-3	TRBJ2-3	NA
TGTGCCAGCAGCCAACATGTAAATAAGGAGACAGGGGTTGGAAACACCATATATTTT	CASSQHVNKETGVGNTIYF	TRBD1	TRBV4-2	TRBJ1-3	NA
TGTGCCAGCAGCTTAGCCTCGGACAGGGAAGCTTTCTTT	CASSLASDREAFF	TRBD1	TRBV7-6	TRBJ1-1	NA
TGCGCCAGCAGCCAGACGGACGCCGGGAGGAGTGAAAAACTGTTTTTT	CASSQTDAGRSEKLFF	NA	TRBV4-1	TRBJ1-4	NA
TGTGCCAGCAGCTCCGGACAGACCTATTCACCCCTCCACTTT	CASSSGQTYSPLHF	NA	TRBV7-3	TRBJ1-6	NA
TGTGCCAGCAGCTTACTCGGGACAACGAACACCGGGGAGCTGTTTTTT	CASSLLGTTNTGELFF	NA	TRBV11-2	TRBJ2-2	NA
TGCGCCAGCAGCCTGATTAGCGGGGGGTTAGAGACCCAGTACTTC	CASSLISGGLETQYF	TRBD2	TRBV5-1	TRBJ2-5	NA
TGTGCCAGCAGCTTGTCGGGCGGGGGCAACACCGGGGAGCTGTTTTTT	CASSLSGGGNTGELFF	NA	TRBV7-2	TRBJ2-2	few
TGTGCCAGCAGCTTTGGAACAGGGTTGAACTATGGCTACACCTTC	CASSFGTGLNYGYTF	NA	TRBV7-9	TRBJ1-2	NA
TGTGCCAGCAACGGACAGGGGGATAATTCACCCCTCCACTTT	CASNGQGDNSPLHF	TRBD1	TRBV25-1	TRBJ1-6	NA
TGTGCCACCAGCGCCGCCGGGACAGGGGTCAAACTGTTTTTT	CATSAAGTGVKLFF	TRBD1	TRBV15	TRBJ1-4	NA
TGTGCCAGCAGCTTAGAGACACAGGGTGACTCACCCCTCCACTTT	CASSLETQGDSPLHF	NA	TRBV7-6	TRBJ1-6	NA
TGCGCCAGCAGCTCCGGGACTAGGGACACCGGGGAGCTGTTTTTT	CASSSGTRDTGELFF	TRBD2	TRBV5-1	TRBJ2-2	NA
TGTGCCAGCAGTTTTGGCAGGAAGAACAAGGGCTACACCTTC	CASSFGRKNKGYTF	NA	TRBV28	TRBJ1-2	NA
TGTGCCAGCAGCGCGACACCTTACAATGAGCAGTTCTTC	CASSATPYNEQFF	NA	TRBV9	TRBJ2-1	NA
TGTGCCAGCAGCGGCCCGGGACAGGTGAACACTGAAGCTTTCTTT	CASSGPGQVNTEAFF	TRBD1	TRBV7-2	TRBJ1-1	once
TGTGCCAGCAGGGGACAGGGGGCTGATAATGAAAAACTGTTTTTT	CASRGQGADNEKLFF	TRBD1	TRBV2	TRBJ1-4	NA
TGTGCCAGCAGCGTAGATGACAGATACAATGAGCAGTTCTTC	CASSVDDRYNEQFF	NA	TRBV9	TRBJ2-1	NA
TGTGCCATCAGTGAGAGGACAGGTTGGGAGCAGTACTTC	CAISERTGWEQYF	TRBD1	TRBV10-3	TRBJ2-7	NA
TGCGCCAGCAGCTTGGTGATCGGGGGGCGAGGGTCAAATGAAAAACTGTTTTTT	CASSLVIGGRGSNEKLFF	NA	TRBV5-1	TRBJ1-4	NA
TGTGCCAGCAGTTACGTATCCAGCTCCTACGAGCAGTACTTC	CASSYVSSSYEQYF	NA	TRBV6-6	TRBJ2-7	NA
TGTGCCAGCAGCCTGTTCGGGGGCACTGAAGCTTTCTTT	CASSLFGGTEAFF	NA	TRBV7-9	TRBJ1-1	few
TGTGCCAGTAGTATAGTTGGCAGCTACGAGCAGTACTTC	CASSIVGSYEQYF	NA	TRBV19	TRBJ2-7	NA
TGTGCCAGCAGTTCAGACAGGGGGCTAGGCTACACCTTC	CASSSDRGLGYTF	TRBD1	TRBV28	TRBJ1-2	NA
TGTGCCAGCAGCCACCGGGACACCTACGAGCAGTACTTC	CASSHRDTYEQYF	NA	TRBV11-3	TRBJ2-7	once
TGTGCCAGCTCACGACAGGTCAACACTGAAGCTTTCTTT	CASSRQVNTEAFF	NA	TRBV18	TRBJ1-1	NA
TGTGCCAGCAGTTACACAGGGGGCTGGGTCACTGAAGCTTTCTTT	CASSYTGGWVTEAFF	TRBD1	TRBV6-5	TRBJ1-1	once